Each of the 19 T cell receptor beta chains below was sequenced from the same sample in a study of blood T cell repertoires in acute mononucleosis. Repertoires were generated with immunoSEQ multiplex PCR, while TCRdb's copy carries only in-frame clones and drops some. The sample lists about 7,400 clones; 25% to 30% were seen once. Time point specified: acute infectious mononucleosis, at clinical presentation within 2 weeks of symptom onset (visit 1). This specimen was EBV YVL epitope tetramer+ CD8+ T cells sorted from PBMCs, taken during acute infectious mononucleosis. Subset described: CD8 T cells binding a tetramer with EBV BRLF1 109-117 peptide (YVL-BR). Receptors were obtained from a woman between 18 and 29 years old with infectious mononucleosis caused by EBV.

This clone was seen a few times. This chain uses TRBV14 with TRBJ1-6; no definite D call. CDR3 length equals 17 residues. Germline V gene lookup returns CDR1 SGHDN and CDR2 FVKESK. V lost 1 base and J 7 bases, leaving 17 bases between the germline ends. CDR3 amino acids: CASSQGRWEVENSPLHF. CDR3 DNA: TGTGCCAGCAGCCAAGGAAGGTGGGAGGTCGAGAATTCACCCCTCCACTTT.

The V gene is TRBV28, the J gene TRBJ2-1; D unresolved. The CDR3 has 12 amino acids. The V end lost 1 base, the J end lost 13 bases, and 11 bases lay between the germline ends. Germline V gene data show CDR1 as MDHEN and CDR2 as SYDVKM. In DNA form, the CDR3 reads TGTGCCAGCAGTTTATATTCGGAAGAACAGTTCTTC. This codes for CASSLYSEEQFF.

This clone has only a few counts. This may be a read error, as it is one base from a much larger clone. Other DNA sequences from this sample encode an identical CDR3 as well. V usage is TRBV25-1 and J usage is TRBJ2-5; no firm D call. The germline V gene has CDR1 MGHDK and CDR2 SYGVNS. This CDR3 is 13 amino acids long. The CDR3 loop reads CATSDYGEETQYF. The CDR3 DNA is TGTGCCACCAGTGATTACGGAGAAGAGACCCAGTACTTC.

This clone was seen repeatedly, ten times or more. V and J are TRBV7-2 and TRBJ1-2; D is possibly TRBD1 (6 bases). Trimming took 8 bases from V and 5 from J, leaving 18 bases between them. Germline CDR1 is SGHTA and CDR2 is FQGNSA. The CDR3 contains 14 residues. CDR3 loop: CASGPPHRDYGYTF. The DNA of the CDR3 is TGTGCCAGCGGCCCGCCTCACAGGGATTATGGCTACACCTTC.

This clone was recorded once. The identical CDR3 is also encoded by other nucleotide sequences in the sample. The chain employs TRBV11-2 and TRBJ2-3; D remains ambiguous. There are 13 residues in the CDR3. Looked up from germline, CDR1 is SGHAT and CDR2 is FQNNGV. Between the trimmed V and J ends, which lost 2 bases and 5 bases, there was a span of 8 bases. The CDR3 DNA sequence: TGTGCCAGCAGCTTATTGGCCGGAGATACGCAGTATTTT. Translating gives CASSLLAGDTQYF.

This clone was detected a few times. V and J are TRBV27 and TRBJ2-1; 7 nucleotides agree with TRBD1. This CDR3 is built from 16 residues. The V segment lost 7 bases and the J segment 5 bases; nucleotides outside the gene matches: 14. Germline CDR1 is MNHEY and CDR2 is SMNVEV (reference sequence). CDR3 sequence: CASNRRRGQVNNEQFF. DNA of the CDR3: TGTGCCAGCAACCGACGAAGAGGACAGGTTAACAATGAGCAGTTCTTC.

This clone was detected only a few times. The chain couples TRBV7-6 to TRBJ2-3, with TRBD2 identical over 11 bases. This CDR3 contains 15 residues. Losses at the gene ends were 2 bases for V and 4 bases for J; bases not matched to a gene: 2. The V gene's germline CDR1 is SGHVS and CDR2 FNYEAQ. CDR3 bases: TGTGCCAGCAGCTTAACTAGCGGGAGTTCAGATACGCAGTATTTT. Its translation: CASSLTSGSSDTQYF.

This clone turned up a few times. The V and J genes are TRBV6-5 and TRBJ2-7; D call uncertain. The CDR3 has 13 residues. V was clipped by 8 bases and J by 0 bases, with 11 bases between them. Germline V gene data show CDR1 as MNHEY and CDR2 as SVGAGI. CDR3 nucleotides: TGTGCCAGCTCACCGACGGGCTCCTACGAGCAGTACTTC. Encoded protein: CASSPTGSYEQYF.

V and J are TRBV27 and TRBJ2-1, with D tentatively TRBD2 (6 bases). CDR1 and CDR2 (germline): MNHEY, SMNVEV (reference sequence). This CDR3 is built from 12 residues. V lost 6 bases and J 10 bases, leaving 13 bases between the germline ends. The CDR3 coding sequence is TGTGCCAGCAGGCAACAGACTAGGGAGCAGTTCTTC. Residues: CASRQQTREQFF.

A word on this clone: It is likely a read error: a sequence one base away is far more abundant. Other DNA sequences within the sample encode an identical CDR3. This chain links TRBV11-2 with TRBJ2-7; 7 nucleotides agree with TRBD2. CDR3 length equals 14 residues. Germline V gene sequence: CDR1 SGHAT, CDR2 FQNNGV. J lost 3 bases, V lost 5 bases, and 7 bases had no gene match. The CDR3 loop reads CASSQEWGGYEQYF. The DNA for the CDR3 is TGTGCCAGCAGCCAAGAATGGGGGGGCTACGAGCAGTACTTC.

To note about this clone: A far larger clone is one nucleotide away, so this likely arose from a read error. V gene TRBV27 combines with J gene TRBJ2-1, with D tentatively TRBD1 (5 bases). The germline V and J ends were trimmed by 5 bases and 8 bases, with 19 bases remaining between them. Germline V CDR1 and CDR2: MNHEY, SMNVEV (reference sequence). The CDR3 has 15 residues. CDR3 bases: TGTGCCAGCAGTCCCGACATCGGTTGGGGCGATGAGCAGTTCTTC. Residues: CASSPDIGWGDEQFF.

This sequence joins TRBV4-3 and TRBJ2-1; the D is unclear. Germline loops: CDR1 LGHNA, CDR2 YSLEER. Trimming removed 4 bases at V and 10 bases at J, with 23 bases between. The CDR3 runs 16 residues. The CDR3 DNA sequence: TGCGCCAGCAGCCCATACACGGGTACCCTAATGCGGGAGCAGTTCTTC. It specifies CASSPYTGTLMREQFF.

This clone was recorded a few times. A far larger clone is a single base away, which makes a read error likely. In the same sample, other DNA sequences code for this CDR3. The chain joins TRBV11-2 to TRBJ2-7; tentatively, D is TRBD1 (5 bases). This CDR3 spans 11 amino acids. Per germline, CDR1 SGHAT and CDR2 FQNNGV. V lost 5 bases and J lost 6, with 8 bases in between. The CDR3 DNA reads as TGTGCCAGCAGCCAAGGGGTCGAGCAGTACTTC. It is translated as CASSQGVEQYF.

The chain combines TRBV11-3 with TRBJ1-1; D is unclear. CDR1 and CDR2 from the germline V gene are SGHNT and YENEEA. CDR3 length: 15 residues. Between the trimmed V and J ends, which lost 4 bases and 0 bases, there was a span of 12 bases. Written as DNA, the CDR3 is TGTGCCAGCAGCTCCCTCCTCGAAATGAACACTGAAGCTTTCTTT. This sequence encodes CASSSLLEMNTEAFF.

This clone is a singleton in its sample. A far larger clone is only one base removed, so a read error is likely. This same CDR3 is encoded by further DNA sequences in the sample. J is TRBJ2-5 and V is TRBV5-4; D perhaps matches TRBD1 (5 bases). Germline assignment: CDR1 SGHNT and CDR2 YYREEE (reference sequence). The CDR3 has 15 amino acids. CDR3 residues: CASSQDQGNRETQYF. The CDR3 region has the DNA TGCGCCAGCAGCCAAGATCAGGGTAACCGGGAGACCCAGTACTTC.

With regard to this clone: The junction does not match germline at one end; this may be a read error. The V call is TRBV7-7, the J call TRBJ2-7; tentative D call: TRBD1 (6 bases). The germline V gene has CDR1 SSHAT and CDR2 FNYEAQ (reference sequence). The CDR3 is 15 amino acids. CDR3 residues: CASSQEGQLSYEQYF. The DNA of the CDR3 is TGCGCCAGCAGCCAAGAAGGACAGCTTTCCTACGAGCAGTACTTC.

This clone was seen more than once but under ten times. The chain uses TRBV5-6 and TRBJ1-5; 7 bases are a match to TRBD1. V lost 2 bases and J lost 2; bases outside the gene matches: 4. The CDR3 contains 15 residues. Germline V gene lookup returns CDR1 SGHDT and CDR2 YYEEEE. In DNA, the CDR3 is TGTGCCAGCAGCTTCACAGGGGCGGGCAATCAGCCCCAGCATTTT. Its translation is CASSFTGAGNQPQHF.

This clone showed up just a few times. The V call is TRBV6-6, the J call TRBJ2-3; TRBD2 matches at 11 bases. The germline V gene encodes CDR1 MNHNY and CDR2 SVGAGI (reference sequence). The CDR3 is 16 residues long. J gave up 2 bases and V 7 bases, and 8 bases lay outside the gene matches. The CDR3, as DNA: TGTGCCAGCACCGACCTAGCGGGGGGCCTCACAGATACGCAGTATTTT. Encoded protein: CASTDLAGGLTDTQYF.

This clone has just one count. The CDR3 is CASSPPRGGENSPLHF. The CDR3, as DNA: TGTGCCAGCAGTCCCCCCCGGGGAGGGGAGAATTCACCCCTCCACTTT. The chain combines TRBV6-4 with TRBJ1-6; a possible D gene is TRBD1 (5 bases). The CDR3 has 16 residues. V was clipped by 5 bases and J by 7 bases, with 18 bases between them. Germline values: CDR1 MRHNA, CDR2 SNTAGT.